This T cell receptor beta chain was captured by sequencing in a study of blood T cell repertoires in COVID-19. About the research overall: Researchers got acute and convalescent COVID-19 samples from the United States, Italy and Spain. PBMCs, B-cell-depleted T cells, or T cells were the source of the cDNA or gDNA that made up the material.

The CDR3 is 16 residues long. The ends lost 5 bases at V and 1 base at J; junction bases unmatched: 8. Germline loops: CDR1 MNHEY, CDR2 SVGEGT. Original processing methods: Quantification of nucleated cells was approximated via reference gene primer amplification. The repertoire was sequenced with immunoSEQ multiplex PCR; TCRdb's copy has only in-frame clones and lacks some. V and J calls plus clone size are reproduced from that table; the DNA served to infer D and trimming. This table holds about 60,000 clones, around 82% found once. Input material: peripheral blood. This TCR derives from a man aged 60-69 years with acute or convalescent COVID-19. This chain connects TRBV6-2 or TRBV6-3 to TRBJ2-4; 7 bases line up with TRBD1. In nucleotides, the CDR3 is TGTGCCAGCAGTCTGGGTACAGGGGTGGCCAAAAACATTCAGTACTTC. As protein: CASSLGTGVAKNIQYF.